The next 8 T cell receptor beta chains were all read from a single sample in a study of T cells in localized non-small cell lung cancer. Only in-frame clones appear in the TCRdb table, and some are missing; sequencing was by immunoSEQ multiplex PCR. Here the sample spans 1,500 or so clones, approximately 20% being singletons. Sequenced here: lung tumor tissue, sampled before any cancer treatment. The receptors were gathered from a male donor aged 60 or older with stage II squamous cell lung carcinoma.

The chain is built from TRBV11-3 and TRBJ2-7; 7 positions agree with TRBD1. Per germline, CDR1 SGHNT and CDR2 YENEEA. The CDR3 has 14 amino acids. V shed 5 bases and J 0 bases; nucleotides not matched to a gene: 4. As DNA, the CDR3 is TGTGCCAGCAGCCAGGACAGGATCTCCTACGAGCAGTACTTC. Protein: CASSQDRISYEQYF.

This clone has a handful of counts. The chain has TRBV11-3 and TRBJ1-1; D possibly corresponds to TRBD1 (5 bases). Trimming removed 0 bases from V and 1 base from J, with 12 bases in between. This CDR3 has 16 amino acids. CDR1 is SGHNT, CDR2 YENEEA, per germline. CDR3 DNA: TGTGCCAGCAGCTTAGAAGGGACGCGGGGGAACACTGAAGCTTTCTTT. Protein sequence: CASSLEGTRGNTEAFF.

This clone showed up just a few times. This chain links TRBV18 with TRBJ1-6, with 8 bases that match TRBD1. Germline V gene sequence: CDR1 KGHSH, CDR2 LQKENI. The CDR3 sequence is 17 residues long. V lost 3 bases to trimming and J lost 1 base; unmatched junction nucleotides: 5. The CDR3 region is CASSPTQGDSYNSPLHF. CDR3 bases: TGTGCCAGCTCACCGACACAGGGGGATTCCTATAATTCACCCCTCCACTTT.

This clone was counted between two and nine times. The chain carries TRBV7-1 and TRBJ2-2, with D unresolved. TRBV7-1 is assigned to the ORF class and has an uncertain function. V lost 5 bases and J lost 7, with 11 bases in between. The CDR3 is 13 residues long. The CDR3 protein is CASSPLGYGELFF. CDR3 nucleotide sequence: TGTGCCAGCAGCCCCCTGGGGTACGGGGAGCTGTTTTTT.

This clone is medium-sized (0.01 to 0.1%). The genes are TRBV7-2 and TRBJ1-1; TRBD1 is a possible D gene (6 bases). Germline V gene lookup returns CDR1 SGHTA and CDR2 FQGNSA. Trimming pared 6 bases from V and 3 bases from J, leaving 11 bases between. The CDR3 sequence is 13 residues long. The CDR3 spells CASRRDTYTEAFF. CDR3 sequence (DNA): TGTGCCAGCAGAAGGGACACCTACACTGAAGCTTTCTTT.

This clone was seen more than once but under ten times. V gene TRBV23-1 combines with J gene TRBJ2-1; a possible D gene is TRBD1 (5 bases). TRBV23-1 carries the ORF label, with uncertain function. There are 13 residues in the CDR3. Trimming cost V 6 bases and J 8 bases, with 14 bases left between them. The CDR3 DNA sequence: TGCGCCAGCAGCTTCGAAGGGGTCGATGAGCAGTTCTTC. It encodes CASSFEGVDEQFF.

This clone was observed a handful of times. The chain is built from TRBV11-1 and TRBJ1-3; unclear D gene. This CDR3 region has 14 residues. Per the germline V gene, CDR1 is SGHAT and CDR2 is FQDESV (reference sequence). Deletions cut 5 bases from V and 4 bases from J, with 12 bases between. The CDR3 is CASSLGPRGNTIYF. The DNA of the CDR3 is TGTGCCAGCAGCCTAGGACCGCGGGGAAACACCATATATTTT. The full variable domain, completed using reference TRBV11-1 and TRBJ1-3, is EAEVAQSPRYKITEKSQAVAFWCDPISGHATLYWYRQILGQGPELLVQFQDESVVDDSQLPKDRFSAERLKGVDSTLKIQPAELGDSAMYLCASSLGPRGNTIYFGEGSWLTVV.

This clone was counted between two and nine times. The chain employs TRBV6-8 and TRBJ1-6; D is uncertain. V lost 2 bases, J lost 8 bases, and 10 bases lay in between. The CDR3 extends over 14 amino acids. Germline assignment: CDR1 MNHGY and CDR2 SAAAGT. CDR3 residues: CASSYLGEDSPLHF. CDR3 DNA: TGTGCCAGCAGTTACCTCGGGGAGGATTCACCCCTCCACTTT.